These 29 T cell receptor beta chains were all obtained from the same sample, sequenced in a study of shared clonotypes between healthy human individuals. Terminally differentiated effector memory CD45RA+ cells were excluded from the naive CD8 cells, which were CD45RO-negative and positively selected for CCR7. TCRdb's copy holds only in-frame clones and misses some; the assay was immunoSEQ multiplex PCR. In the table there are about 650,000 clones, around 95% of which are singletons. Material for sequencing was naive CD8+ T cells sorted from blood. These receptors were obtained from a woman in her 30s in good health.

This chain's CDR3 is CASSHTSGSSDTQYF. CDR3 in DNA: TGTGCCAGCAGCCACACTAGCGGGAGTTCAGATACGCAGTATTTT. The chain couples TRBV5-4 to TRBJ2-3, with 11 bases aligning to TRBD2. The CDR3 is 15 residues long. With V trimmed by 4 bases and J by 4 bases, 5 bases remained unmatched. From germline, CDR1 is SGHNT and CDR2 YYREEE (reference sequence).

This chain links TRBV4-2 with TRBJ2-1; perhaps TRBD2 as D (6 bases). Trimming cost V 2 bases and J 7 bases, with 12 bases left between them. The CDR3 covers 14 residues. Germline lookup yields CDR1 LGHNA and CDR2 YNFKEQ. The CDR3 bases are TGTGCCAGCAGCCAATCGGGACTCTTTAATGAGCAGTTCTTC. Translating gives CASSQSGLFNEQFF.

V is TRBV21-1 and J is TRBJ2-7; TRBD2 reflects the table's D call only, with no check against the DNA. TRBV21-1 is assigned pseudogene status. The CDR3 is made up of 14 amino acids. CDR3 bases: TGTGCCAGCAGCAGACCGGGACTCCGCATTGAGCAGTACTTC. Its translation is CASSRPGLRIEQYF.

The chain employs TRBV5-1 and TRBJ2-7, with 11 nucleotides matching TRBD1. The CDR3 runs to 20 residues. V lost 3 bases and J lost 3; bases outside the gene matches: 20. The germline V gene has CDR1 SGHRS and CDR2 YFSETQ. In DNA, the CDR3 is TGCGCCAGCAGCTCCAGTTCGTTCGGACAGGGGGCAAGCGGAGACTACGAGCAGTACTTC. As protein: CASSSSSFGQGASGDYEQYF.

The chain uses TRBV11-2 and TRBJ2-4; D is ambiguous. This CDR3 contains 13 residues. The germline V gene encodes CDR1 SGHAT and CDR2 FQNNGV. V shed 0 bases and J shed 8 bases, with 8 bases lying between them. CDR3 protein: CASSLEVLDIQYF. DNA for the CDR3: TGTGCCAGCAGCTTAGAAGTTTTGGACATTCAGTACTTC.

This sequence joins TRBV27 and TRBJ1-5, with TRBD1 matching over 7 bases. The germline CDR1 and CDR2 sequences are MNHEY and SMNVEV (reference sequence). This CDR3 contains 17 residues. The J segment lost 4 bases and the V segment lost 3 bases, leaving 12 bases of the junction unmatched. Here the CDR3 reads CASSLGMTGLRNQPQHF. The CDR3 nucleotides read TGTGCCAGCAGTTTGGGTATGACAGGGCTAAGGAATCAGCCCCAGCATTTT.

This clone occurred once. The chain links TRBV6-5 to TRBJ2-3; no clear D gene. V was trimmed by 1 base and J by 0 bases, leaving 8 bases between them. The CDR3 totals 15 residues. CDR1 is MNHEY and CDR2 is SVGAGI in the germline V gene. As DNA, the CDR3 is TGTGCCAGCAGTTACTTCCACCCGAGCACAGATACGCAGTATTTT. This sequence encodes CASSYFHPSTDTQYF.

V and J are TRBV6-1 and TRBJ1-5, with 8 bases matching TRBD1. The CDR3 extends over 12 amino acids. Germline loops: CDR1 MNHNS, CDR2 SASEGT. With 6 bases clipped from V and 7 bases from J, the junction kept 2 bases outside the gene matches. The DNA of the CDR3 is TGTGCCAGCAGCCCAGGGGGCCAGCCCCAGCATTTT. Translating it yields CASSPGGQPQHF.

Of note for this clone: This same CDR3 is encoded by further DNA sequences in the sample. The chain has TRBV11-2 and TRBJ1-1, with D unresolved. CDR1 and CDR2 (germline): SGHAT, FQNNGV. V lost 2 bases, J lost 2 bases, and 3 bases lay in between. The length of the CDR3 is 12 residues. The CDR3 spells CASSLSNTEAFF. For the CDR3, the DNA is TGTGCCAGCAGCTTAAGTAACACTGAAGCTTTCTTT.

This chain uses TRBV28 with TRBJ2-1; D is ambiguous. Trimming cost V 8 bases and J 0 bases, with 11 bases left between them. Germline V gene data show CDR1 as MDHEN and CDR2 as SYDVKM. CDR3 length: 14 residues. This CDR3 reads CASRPQISYNEQFF. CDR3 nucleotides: TGTGCCAGCCGCCCTCAGATCTCCTACAATGAGCAGTTCTTC.

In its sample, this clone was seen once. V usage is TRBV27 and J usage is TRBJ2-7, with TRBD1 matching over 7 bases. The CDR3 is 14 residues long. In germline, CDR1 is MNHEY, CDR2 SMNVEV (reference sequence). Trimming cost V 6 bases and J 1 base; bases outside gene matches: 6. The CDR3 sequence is CASRYRGPSYEQYF. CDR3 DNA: TGTGCCAGCAGGTACAGGGGACCATCCTACGAGCAGTACTTC.

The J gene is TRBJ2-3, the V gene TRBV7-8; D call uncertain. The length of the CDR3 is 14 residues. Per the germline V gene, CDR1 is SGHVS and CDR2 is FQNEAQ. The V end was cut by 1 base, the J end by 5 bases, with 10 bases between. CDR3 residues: CASSLDGPRDTQYF. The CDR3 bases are TGTGCCAGCAGCTTAGACGGCCCTAGAGATACGCAGTATTTT.

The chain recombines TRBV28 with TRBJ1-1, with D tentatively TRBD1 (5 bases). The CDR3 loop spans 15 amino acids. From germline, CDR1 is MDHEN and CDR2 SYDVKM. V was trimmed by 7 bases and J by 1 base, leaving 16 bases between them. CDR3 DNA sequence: TGTGCCAGCACCACCTTCAGGGCGAAGAACACTGAAGCTTTCTTT. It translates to CASTTFRAKNTEAFF.

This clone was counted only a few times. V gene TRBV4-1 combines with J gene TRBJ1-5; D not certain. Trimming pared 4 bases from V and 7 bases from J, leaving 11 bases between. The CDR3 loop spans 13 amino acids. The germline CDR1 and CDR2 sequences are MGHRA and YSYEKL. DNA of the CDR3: TGCGCCAGCAGCCCCGACCTAGTCCAGCCCCAGCATTTT. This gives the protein CASSPDLVQPQHF.

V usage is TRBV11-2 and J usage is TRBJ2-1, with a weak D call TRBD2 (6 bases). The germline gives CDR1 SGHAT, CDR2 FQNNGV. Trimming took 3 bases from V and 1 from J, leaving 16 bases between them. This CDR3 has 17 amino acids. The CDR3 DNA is TGTGCCAGCAGCTTCCCCCTAGCGCCGGTTTCCTACAATGAGCAGTTCTTC. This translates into CASSFPLAPVSYNEQFF.

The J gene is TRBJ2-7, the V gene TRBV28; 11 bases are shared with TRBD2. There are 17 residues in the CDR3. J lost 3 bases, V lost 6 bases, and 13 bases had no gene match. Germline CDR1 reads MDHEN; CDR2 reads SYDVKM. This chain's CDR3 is CASSLGPGLAEFYEQYF. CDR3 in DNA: TGTGCCAGCAGCCTAGGCCCGGGACTAGCGGAATTCTACGAGCAGTACTTC.

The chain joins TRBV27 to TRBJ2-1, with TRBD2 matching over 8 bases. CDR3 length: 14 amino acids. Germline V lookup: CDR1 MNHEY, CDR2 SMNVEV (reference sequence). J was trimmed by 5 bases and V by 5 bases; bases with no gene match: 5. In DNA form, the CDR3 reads TGTGCCAGCAGTACACTAGCGGTAGACAATGAGCAGTTCTTC. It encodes CASSTLAVDNEQFF.

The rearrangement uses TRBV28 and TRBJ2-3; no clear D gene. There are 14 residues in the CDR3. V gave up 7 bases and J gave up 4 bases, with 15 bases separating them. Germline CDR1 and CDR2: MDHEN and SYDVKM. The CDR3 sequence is CASMGIPTADTQYF. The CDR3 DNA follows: TGTGCCAGCATGGGCATTCCCACGGCAGATACGCAGTATTTT.

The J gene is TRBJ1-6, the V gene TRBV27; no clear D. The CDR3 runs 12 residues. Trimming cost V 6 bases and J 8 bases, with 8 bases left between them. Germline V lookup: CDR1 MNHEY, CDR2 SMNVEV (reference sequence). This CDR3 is CASREGHSPLHF. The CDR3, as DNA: TGTGCCAGCAGGGAAGGACATTCACCCCTCCACTTT.

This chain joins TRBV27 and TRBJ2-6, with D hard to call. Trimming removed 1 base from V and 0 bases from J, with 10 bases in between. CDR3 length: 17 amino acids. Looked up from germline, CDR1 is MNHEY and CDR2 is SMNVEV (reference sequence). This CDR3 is CASSLLGRSSGANVLTF. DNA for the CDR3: TGTGCCAGCAGTTTATTAGGACGTAGCTCTGGGGCCAACGTCCTGACTTTC.

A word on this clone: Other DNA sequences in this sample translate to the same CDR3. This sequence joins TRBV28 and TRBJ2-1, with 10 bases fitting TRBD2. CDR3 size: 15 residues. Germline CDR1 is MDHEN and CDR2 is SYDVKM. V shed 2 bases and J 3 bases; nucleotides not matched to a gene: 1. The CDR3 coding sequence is TGTGCCAGCAGTTTAGGACTAGCGGACTACAATGAGCAGTTCTTC. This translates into CASSLGLADYNEQFF.

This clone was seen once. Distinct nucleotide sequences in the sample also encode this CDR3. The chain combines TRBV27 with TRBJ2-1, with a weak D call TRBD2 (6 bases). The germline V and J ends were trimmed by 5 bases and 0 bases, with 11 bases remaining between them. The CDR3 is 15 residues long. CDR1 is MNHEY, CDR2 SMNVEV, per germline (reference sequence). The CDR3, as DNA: TGTGCCAGCAGTAGGGGACTTGGCTCCTACAATGAGCAGTTCTTC. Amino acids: CASSRGLGSYNEQFF.

The CDR3 DNA is TGTGCCAGCAGTTTATGGGAAGGCTTACAGGGCTACGAGCAGTACTTC. It specifies CASSLWEGLQGYEQYF. V usage is TRBV28 and J usage is TRBJ2-7, with a possible D match to TRBD1 (6 bases). Germline lookup yields CDR1 MDHEN and CDR2 SYDVKM. The CDR3 is 16 amino acids. Deletions cut 0 bases from V and 3 bases from J, with 15 bases between.

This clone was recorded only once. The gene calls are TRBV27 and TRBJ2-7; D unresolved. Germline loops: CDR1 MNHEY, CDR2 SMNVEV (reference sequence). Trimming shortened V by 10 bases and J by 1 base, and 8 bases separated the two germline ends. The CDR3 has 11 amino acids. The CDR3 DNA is TGTGCCATTGGGCCGTCCTACGAGCAGTACTTC. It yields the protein CAIGPSYEQYF.

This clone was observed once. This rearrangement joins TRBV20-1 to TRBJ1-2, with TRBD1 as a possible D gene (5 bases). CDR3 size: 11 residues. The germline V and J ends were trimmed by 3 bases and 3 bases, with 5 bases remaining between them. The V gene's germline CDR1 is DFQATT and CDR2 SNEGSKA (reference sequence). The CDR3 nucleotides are TGCAGTGCTAGGACAGACTATGGCTACACCTTC. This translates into CSARTDYGYTF.

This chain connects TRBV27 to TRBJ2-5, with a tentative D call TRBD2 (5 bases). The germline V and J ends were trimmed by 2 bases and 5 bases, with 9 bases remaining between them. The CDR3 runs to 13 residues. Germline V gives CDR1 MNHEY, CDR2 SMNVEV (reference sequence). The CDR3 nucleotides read TGTGCCAGCAGTTTAGGAGGTCTGGAGACCCAGTACTTC. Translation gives CASSLGGLETQYF.

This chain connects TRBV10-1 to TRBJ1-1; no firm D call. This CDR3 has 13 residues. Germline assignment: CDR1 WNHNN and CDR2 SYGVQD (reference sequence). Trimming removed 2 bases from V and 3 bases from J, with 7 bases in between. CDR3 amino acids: CASSEAFHTEAFF. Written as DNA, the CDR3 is TGCGCCAGCAGTGAGGCTTTCCACACTGAAGCTTTCTTT.

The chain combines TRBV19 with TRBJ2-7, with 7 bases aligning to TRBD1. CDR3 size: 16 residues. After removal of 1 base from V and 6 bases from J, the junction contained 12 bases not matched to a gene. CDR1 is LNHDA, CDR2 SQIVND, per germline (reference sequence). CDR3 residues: CASSIGGTVPFREQYF. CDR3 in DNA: TGTGCCAGTAGTATAGGGGGGACAGTGCCGTTCCGCGAGCAGTACTTC. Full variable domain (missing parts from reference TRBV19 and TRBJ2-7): DGGITQSPKYLFRKEGQNVTLSCEQNLNHDAMYWYRQDPGQGLRLIYYSQIVNDFQKGDIAEGYSVSREKKESFPLTVTSAQKNPTAFYLCASSIGGTVPFREQYFGPGTRLTVT.

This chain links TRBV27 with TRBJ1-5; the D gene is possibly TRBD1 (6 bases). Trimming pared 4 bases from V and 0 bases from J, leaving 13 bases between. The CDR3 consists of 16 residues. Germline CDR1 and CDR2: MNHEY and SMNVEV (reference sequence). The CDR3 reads CASSSQQGTSNQPQHF. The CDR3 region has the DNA TGTGCCAGCAGTTCCCAACAGGGTACTAGCAATCAGCCCCAGCATTTT.